Presented here are 9 T cell receptor beta chains from one specimen sequenced in a study of post-analysis software for immune sequencing data. For these TCRs, the target antigens are not known. Regarding the study as a whole: The five TRBV segments detected at higher frequency in patients than in controls included TRBV5-6, TRBV5-1 and TRBV20-1.

Incorporated into the TCR beta cDNA libraries were unique molecular identifiers, which served to reduce PCR and sequencing biases. TCRdb used MiXCR to reprocess the PCR reads, holding one entry per CDR3 protein. Of about 200,000 distinct CDR3 sequences listed, 29% are singletons. The specimen was blood. Receptors were obtained from a girl younger than 18 with multiple sclerosis.

The chain uses TRBV29-1 and TRBJ1-1; D perhaps matches TRBD1 (6 bases). Between the trimmed V and J ends, which lost 6 bases and 4 bases, there was a span of 21 bases. There are 15 residues in the CDR3. In germline, CDR1 is SQVTM, CDR2 ANQGSEA. The CDR3, as DNA: TGCAGCGTGACCGCCGGGGGCAATATTATCACTGAAGCTTTCTTT. Encoded protein: CSVTAGGNIITEAFF.

This clonotype has a count of ten or more. The chain recombines TRBV7-7 with TRBJ2-1; 12 bases map to TRBD2. Germline CDR1 reads SSHAT; CDR2 reads FNYEAQ (reference sequence). The CDR3 runs to 16 residues. With 5 bases clipped from V and 7 bases from J, the junction kept 9 bases outside the gene matches. DNA of the CDR3: TGTGCCAGCAGCCCCTCTAGCGGGAGGGCAGGAAATGAGCAGTTCTTC. It encodes CASSPSSGRAGNEQFF. The full variable domain, in which reference TRBV7-7 and TRBJ2-1 provide the parts outside the CDR3, is GAGVSQSPRYKVTKRGQDVTLRCDPISSHATLYWYQQALGQGPEFLTYFNYEAQPDKSGLPSDRFSAERPEGSISTLTIQRTEQRDSAMYRCASSPSSGRAGNEQFFGPGTRLTVL.

This clonotype showed up many times. The chain is built from TRBV5-1 and TRBJ2-7, with 7 bases aligning to TRBD1. V was clipped by 1 base and J by 2 bases; unmatched bases: 6. Germline-derived CDR1 and CDR2 are SGHRS and YFSETQ. The CDR3 contains 15 residues. CDR3: CASSLRTGSPYEQYF. The CDR3 nucleotides are TGCGCCAGCAGCTTGAGGACAGGCTCCCCCTACGAGCAGTACTTC.

This chain connects TRBV20-1 to TRBJ1-6; 10 bases match TRBD1. Germline V gene sequence: CDR1 DFQATT, CDR2 SNEGSKA (reference sequence). The CDR3 loop spans 14 amino acids. V trimming: 5 bases; J trimming: 8 bases; junction bases outside the gene matches: 6. DNA for the CDR3: TGCAGTGCTCGACCCGGGACAGGGGATTCACCCCTCCACTTT. This encodes CSARPGTGDSPLHF.

V and J are TRBV11-2 and TRBJ2-3; unclear D gene. Germline CDR1 SGHAT, CDR2 FQNNGV. The CDR3 runs 15 residues. Trimming took off 3 bases at V and 1 base at J, with 11 bases between the two ends. The CDR3 is CASSFVDGRTDTQYF. The CDR3 nucleotides read TGTGCCAGCAGCTTTGTCGACGGGCGCACAGATACGCAGTATTTT.

The chain employs TRBV4-1 and TRBJ1-2; 10 bases are shared with TRBD1. V trimming: 0 bases; J trimming: 2 bases; junction bases outside the gene matches: 6. The CDR3 is 17 amino acids. CDR1 and CDR2 from the germline V gene are MGHRA and YSYEKL. The DNA for the CDR3 is TGCGCCAGCAGCCAAGATCTAGGGACAGGGGCAAACTATGGCTACACCTTC. It yields the protein CASSQDLGTGANYGYTF.

This clonotype showed up many times. V is TRBV20-1 and J is TRBJ2-3; 8 nucleotides match TRBD2. Trimming removed 6 bases from V and 1 base from J; junction bases left unmatched: 9. The CDR3 spans 15 residues. Germline CDR1 and CDR2: DFQATT and SNEGSKA (reference sequence). The CDR3 spells CSARRGGMGTDTQYF. CDR3 DNA: TGCAGTGCGCGACGCGGGGGGATGGGCACAGATACGCAGTATTTT.

This clonotype was recorded a few times. The chain recombines TRBV5-1 with TRBJ1-5; D ambiguous. CDR1 and CDR2 (germline): SGHRS, YFSETQ. This CDR3 contains 15 residues. Trimming took off 4 bases at V and 0 bases at J, with 11 bases between the two ends. The CDR3 coding sequence is TGCGCCAGCAGCCAGGACGGGAATAGCAATCAGCCCCAGCATTTT. Its translation: CASSQDGNSNQPQHF.

This sequence joins TRBV7-9 and TRBJ2-1; the D is unclear. Trimming removed 5 bases from V and 8 bases from J, with 13 bases in between. CDR3 size: 13 residues. CDR1 and CDR2 (germline): SEHNR, FQNEAQ (reference sequence). The CDR3 reads CASSPPSLHEQFF. CDR3 sequence (DNA): TGTGCCAGCAGCCCCCCTAGTCTGCATGAGCAGTTCTTC.